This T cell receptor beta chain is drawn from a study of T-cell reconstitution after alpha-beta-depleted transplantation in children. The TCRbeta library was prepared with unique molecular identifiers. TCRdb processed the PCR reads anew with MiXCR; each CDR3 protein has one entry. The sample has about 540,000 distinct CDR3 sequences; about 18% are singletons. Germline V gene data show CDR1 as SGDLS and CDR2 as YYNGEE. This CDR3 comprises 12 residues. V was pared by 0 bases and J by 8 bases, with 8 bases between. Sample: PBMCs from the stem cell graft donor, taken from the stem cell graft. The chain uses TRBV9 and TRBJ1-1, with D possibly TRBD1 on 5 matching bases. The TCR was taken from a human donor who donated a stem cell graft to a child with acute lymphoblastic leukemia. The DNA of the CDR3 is TGTGCCAGCAGCGTAGGTGGGGGGGAAGCTTTCTTT. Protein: CASSVGGGEAFF.